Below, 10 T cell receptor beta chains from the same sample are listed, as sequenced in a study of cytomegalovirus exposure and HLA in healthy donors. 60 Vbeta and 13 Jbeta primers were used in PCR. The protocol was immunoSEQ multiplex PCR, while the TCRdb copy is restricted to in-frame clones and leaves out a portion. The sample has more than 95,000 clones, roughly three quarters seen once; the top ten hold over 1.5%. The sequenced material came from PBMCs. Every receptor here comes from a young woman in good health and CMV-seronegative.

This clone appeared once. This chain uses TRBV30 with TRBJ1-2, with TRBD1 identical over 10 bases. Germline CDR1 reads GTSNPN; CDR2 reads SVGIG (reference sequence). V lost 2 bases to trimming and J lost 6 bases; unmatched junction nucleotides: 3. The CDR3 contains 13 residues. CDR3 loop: CAWSTGTGDGYTF. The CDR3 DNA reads TGTGCCTGGAGTACCGGGACAGGGGATGGCTACACCTTC.

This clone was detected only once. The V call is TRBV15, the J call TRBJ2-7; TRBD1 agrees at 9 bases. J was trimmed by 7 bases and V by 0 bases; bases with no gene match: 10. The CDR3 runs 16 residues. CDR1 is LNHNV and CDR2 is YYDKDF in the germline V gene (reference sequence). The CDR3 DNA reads TGTGCCACCAGCAGAGATCTCCGGGACAGGGAAGGAGAGCAGTACTTC. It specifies CATSRDLRDREGEQYF.

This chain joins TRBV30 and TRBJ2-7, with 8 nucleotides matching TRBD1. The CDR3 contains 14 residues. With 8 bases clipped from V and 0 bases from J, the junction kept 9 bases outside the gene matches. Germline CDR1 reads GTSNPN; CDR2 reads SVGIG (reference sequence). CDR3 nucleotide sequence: TGTGCCCGCGGGACAGGCGAAAGCTCCTACGAGCAGTACTTC. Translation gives CARGTGESSYEQYF.

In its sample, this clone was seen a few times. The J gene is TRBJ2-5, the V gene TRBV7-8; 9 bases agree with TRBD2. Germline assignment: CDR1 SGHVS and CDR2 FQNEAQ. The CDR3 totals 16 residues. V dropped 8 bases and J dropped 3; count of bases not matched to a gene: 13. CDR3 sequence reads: CASLIRRGLAKETQYF. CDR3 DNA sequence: TGTGCCAGCTTAATAAGGCGGGGACTAGCTAAAGAGACCCAGTACTTC. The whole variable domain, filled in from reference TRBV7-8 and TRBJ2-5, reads GAGVSQSPRYKVAKRGQDVALRCDPISGHVSLFWYQQALGQGPEFLTYFQNEAQLDKSGLPSDRFFAERPEGSVSTLKIQRTQQEDSAVYLCASLIRRGLAKETQYFGPGTRLLVL.

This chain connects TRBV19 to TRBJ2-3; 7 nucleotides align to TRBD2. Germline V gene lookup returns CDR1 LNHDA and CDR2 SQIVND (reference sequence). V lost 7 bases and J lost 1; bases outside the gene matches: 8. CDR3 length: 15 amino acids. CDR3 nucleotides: TGTGCCAGTACCTTGGGGGGGTCGGGCACAGATACGCAGTATTTT. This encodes CASTLGGSGTDTQYF.

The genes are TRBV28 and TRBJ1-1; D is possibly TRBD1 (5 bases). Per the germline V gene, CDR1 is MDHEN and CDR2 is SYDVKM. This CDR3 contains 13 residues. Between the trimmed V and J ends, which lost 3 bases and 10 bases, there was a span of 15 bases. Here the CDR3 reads CASSLGRASAAFF. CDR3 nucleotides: TGTGCCAGCAGTTTGGGCAGGGCAAGTGCAGCTTTCTTT.

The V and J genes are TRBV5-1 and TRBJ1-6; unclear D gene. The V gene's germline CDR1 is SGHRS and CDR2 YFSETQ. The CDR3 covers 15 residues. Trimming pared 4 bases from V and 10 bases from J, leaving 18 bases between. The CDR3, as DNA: TGCGCCAGCAGCGCCATTTCTTTAAGGGAGTCACCCCTCCACTTT. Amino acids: CASSAISLRESPLHF.

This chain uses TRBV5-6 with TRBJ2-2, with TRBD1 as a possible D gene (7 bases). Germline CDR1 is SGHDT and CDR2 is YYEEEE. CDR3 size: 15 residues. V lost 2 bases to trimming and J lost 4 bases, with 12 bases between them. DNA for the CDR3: TGTGCCAGCAGCTTAGGAGGGGGCGGCACCGGGGAGCTGTTTTTT. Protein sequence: CASSLGGGGTGELFF.

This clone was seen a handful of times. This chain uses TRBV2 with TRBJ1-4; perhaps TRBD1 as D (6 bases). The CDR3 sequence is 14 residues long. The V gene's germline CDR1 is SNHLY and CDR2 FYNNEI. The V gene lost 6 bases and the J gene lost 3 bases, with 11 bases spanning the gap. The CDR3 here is CASRRTAANEKLFF. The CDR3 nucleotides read TGTGCCAGCAGGCGGACAGCGGCTAATGAAAAACTGTTTTTT.

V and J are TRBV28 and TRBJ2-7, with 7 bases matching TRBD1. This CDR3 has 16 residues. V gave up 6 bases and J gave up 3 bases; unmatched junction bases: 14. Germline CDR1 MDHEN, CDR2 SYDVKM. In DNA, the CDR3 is TGTGCCAGCAGGAGCACTACCTGGGACAGCAACTACGAGCAGTACTTC. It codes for CASRSTTWDSNYEQYF. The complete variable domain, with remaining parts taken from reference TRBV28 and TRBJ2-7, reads DVKVTQSSRYLVKRTGEKVFLECVQDMDHENMFWYRQDPGLGLRLIYFSYDVKMKEKGDIPEGYSVSREKKERFSLILESASTNQTSMYLCASRSTTWDSNYEQYFGPGTRLTVT.